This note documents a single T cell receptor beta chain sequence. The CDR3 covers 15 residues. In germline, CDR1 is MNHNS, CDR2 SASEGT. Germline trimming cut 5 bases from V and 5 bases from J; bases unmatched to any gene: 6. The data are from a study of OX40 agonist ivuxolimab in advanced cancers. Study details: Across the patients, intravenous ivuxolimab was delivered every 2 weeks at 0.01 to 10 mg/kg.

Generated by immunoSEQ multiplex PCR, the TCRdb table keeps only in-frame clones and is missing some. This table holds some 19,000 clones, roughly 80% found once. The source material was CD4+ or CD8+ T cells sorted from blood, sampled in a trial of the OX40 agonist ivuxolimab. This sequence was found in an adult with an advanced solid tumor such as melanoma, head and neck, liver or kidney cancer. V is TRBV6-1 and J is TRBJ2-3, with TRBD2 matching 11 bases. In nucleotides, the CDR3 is TGTGCCAGCAGTACACTAGCGGGAGTATTAGATACGCAGTATTTT. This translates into CASSTLAGVLDTQYF.